This is a list of T cell receptor beta chains from one sample in a study of regulatory T cells in long-lasting Graves disease. TCRdb re-called the multiplex PCR reads with MiXCR, one entry per CDR3 protein. This table holds hundreds of thousands of distinct CDR3 sequences, roughly 15% found once. This same sample was also part of a study on T cells in Graves' hyperthyroidism and ophthalmopathy.

The sample here was peripheral blood mononuclear cells (PBMCs), taken at new diagnosis, from a patient treated with antithyroid drugs. These receptors were obtained from a woman in her 30s with Graves disease. Each CDR3 is given with its conserved first and last residue. The D gene is left open where the match is weak. The size entry is marked missing in some rows and otherwise reads once, few, many or a size class.

D gene,J gene,clone size,V gene,CDR3 protein,CDR3 DNA
.,TRBJ1-6,few,TRBV5-1,CASSLGGRDNSPLHF,TGCGCCAGCAGCTTGGGGGGCAGGGATAATTCACCCCTCCACTTT
TRBD2,TRBJ2-3,.,TRBV10-1,CASSATSGVGDTQYF,TGCGCCAGCAGTGCGACTAGCGGGGTAGGAGATACGCAGTATTTT
TRBD1,TRBJ2-2,once,TRBV9,CASSVGPGGTGELFF,TGTGCCAGCAGCGTAGGGCCAGGGGGTACCGGGGAGCTGTTTTTT
TRBD2,TRBJ2-2,.,TRBV29-1,CSVLAPGLDSGELFF,TGCAGCGTCTTAGCCCCCGGACTAGACTCCGGGGAGCTGTTTTTT
TRBD1,TRBJ2-2,.,TRBV5-1,CASSTGTGELSGELFF,TGCGCCAGCAGCACTGGGACAGGGGAATTATCCGGGGAGCTGTTTTTT
.,TRBJ1-6,many,TRBV3-1,CASSHSTTGLHF,TGTGCCAGCAGCCATTCGACCACCGGACTCCACTTT
.,TRBJ1-1,.,TRBV28,CANGTQNTEAFF,TGTGCCAACGGGACACAGAACACTGAAGCTTTCTTT
.,TRBJ2-7,.,TRBV11-2,CASSFFANSGYEQYF,TGTGCCAGCAGCTTTTTTGCAAATAGCGGCTACGAGCAGTACTTC
.,TRBJ2-1,.,TRBV6-5,CASSYSRDRPGNEQFF,TGTGCCAGCAGTTACTCCCGGGACCGCCCGGGCAATGAGCAGTTCTTC
TRBD1,TRBJ2-5,many,TRBV7-2,CASSKVAGTGQETQYF,TGTGCCAGCAGCAAAGTTGCCGGGACAGGGCAAGAGACCCAGTACTTC
.,TRBJ2-1,many,TRBV29-1,CSVEEQGNEQFF,TGCAGCGTTGAAGAACAGGGTAATGAGCAGTTCTTC
TRBD1,TRBJ1-1,many,TRBV7-2,CASSLGQGERTEAFF,TGTGCCAGCAGCTTGGGACAGGGTGAGCGCACTGAAGCTTTCTTT
TRBD1,TRBJ2-7,many,TRBV20-1,CSARDLVAGQGSEQYF,TGCAGTGCTAGAGATTTGGTGGCGGGACAGGGTTCCGAGCAGTACTTC
TRBD2,TRBJ2-1,.,TRBV19,CASSKPGLADSGFMFF,TGTGCCAGTAGTAAACCGGGACTAGCGGATAGTGGATTTATGTTCTTC
TRBD1,TRBJ1-5,many,TRBV2,CASSTDRDYQPQHF,TGTGCCAGCAGTACGGACAGGGATTATCAGCCCCAGCATTTT
.,TRBJ1-3,many,TRBV24-1,CATSDFAGSTIYF,TGTGCCACCAGTGATTTTGCAGGCAGCACCATATATTTT
TRBD2,TRBJ2-3,few,TRBV24-1,CATAAGDGSTDTQYF,TGTGCCACCGCCGCGGGGGACGGAAGCACAGATACGCAGTATTTT
.,TRBJ1-2,few,TRBV20-1,CSALDSITSGYTF,TGCAGTGCCCTCGACAGTATAACCTCTGGCTACACCTTC
.,TRBJ1-6,many,TRBV6-1,CASSERRGSPLHF,TGTGCCAGCAGTGAGAGAAGGGGTTCACCCCTCCACTTT
.,TRBJ1-3,.,TRBV10-3,CAFSPSGNTIYF,TGTGCCTTTTCCCCATCTGGAAACACCATATATTTT
.,TRBJ1-1,.,TRBV3-1,CASSQVGQGHTEAFF,TGTGCCAGCAGCCAAGTCGGGCAGGGGCACACTGAAGCTTTCTTT
.,TRBJ1-2,many,TRBV7-9,CASSPQGANYGYTF,TGTGCCAGCAGCCCACAAGGGGCTAACTATGGCTACACCTTC
.,TRBJ2-5,many,TRBV28,CASKAGGAQETQYF,TGTGCCAGCAAAGCGGGCGGGGCTCAAGAGACCCAGTACTTC
TRBD1,TRBJ2-7,many,TRBV7-6,CASSAGQAGYEQYF,TGTGCCAGCAGCGCCGGACAGGCCGGGTACGAGCAGTACTTC
.,TRBJ1-2,many,TRBV13,CASSLRRSDYGYTF,TGTGCCAGCAGCTTACGTCGGTCAGACTATGGCTACACCTTC
.,TRBJ2-7,many,TRBV5-1,CASSLDPTPYEQYF,TGCGCCAGCAGCTTGGATCCCACACCCTACGAGCAGTACTTC
.,TRBJ2-7,few,TRBV6-1,CASSRDGGDSYEQYF,TGTGCCAGCAGCCGGGACGGCGGGGACTCCTACGAGCAGTACTTC
.,TRBJ1-3,.,TRBV7-9,CASFIWGSGPGNTIYF,TGTGCCAGCTTCATTTGGGGGAGTGGACCTGGAAACACCATATATTTT
.,TRBJ2-1,many,TRBV11-2,CASSLRAGLAVRNEQFF,TGTGCCAGCAGCTTACGAGCGGGTTTAGCGGTACGTAATGAGCAGTTCTTC
.,TRBJ2-5,many,TRBV12-3/TRBV12-4,CASTLMGLLGETQYF,TGTGCCAGCACCCTAATGGGGCTTTTGGGTGAGACCCAGTACTTC
.,TRBJ1-5,many,TRBV12-3/TRBV12-4,CASGPGGNQPQHF,TGTGCCAGCGGACCTGGGGGGAATCAGCCCCAGCATTTT